This T cell receptor (beta chain) stems from a study of graft-versus-host responses after intestinal transplantation. As for the study in general: Among the recipients, transplants were multivisceral, liver-intestinal, or isolated intestinal. The study gave all recipients anti-thymocyte globulin induction, then tacrolimus and steroids for roughly 3 years.

General study points: Some patients had graft-donor T cell macrochimerism. In their allografts, the ratios of graft-versus-host to host-versus-graft T cell clones were high.

This CDR3 is built from 11 residues. The germline V gene has CDR1 MNHNY and CDR2 SVGAGI (reference sequence). The ends were cut back, 6 bases at V and 4 bases at J, with 7 bases in the middle. This clone was counted once. The target antigen is unknown. The protocol was immunoSEQ multiplex PCR, while the TCRdb copy is restricted to in-frame clones and leaves out a portion. This sample carries under 20,000 clones, 82% of them seen once, and the ten largest clones take 1.9%. The clonotype was recovered from a human patient who received an intestinal transplant, so some T cells may come from the graft donor. The chain links TRBV6-6 to TRBJ2-7; no firm D call. The sample consisted of PBMCs, taken 14 days after transplant. This chain's CDR3 is CASSSVYEQYF. The CDR3 DNA reads TGTGCCAGCAGCTCCGTTTACGAGCAGTACTTC.